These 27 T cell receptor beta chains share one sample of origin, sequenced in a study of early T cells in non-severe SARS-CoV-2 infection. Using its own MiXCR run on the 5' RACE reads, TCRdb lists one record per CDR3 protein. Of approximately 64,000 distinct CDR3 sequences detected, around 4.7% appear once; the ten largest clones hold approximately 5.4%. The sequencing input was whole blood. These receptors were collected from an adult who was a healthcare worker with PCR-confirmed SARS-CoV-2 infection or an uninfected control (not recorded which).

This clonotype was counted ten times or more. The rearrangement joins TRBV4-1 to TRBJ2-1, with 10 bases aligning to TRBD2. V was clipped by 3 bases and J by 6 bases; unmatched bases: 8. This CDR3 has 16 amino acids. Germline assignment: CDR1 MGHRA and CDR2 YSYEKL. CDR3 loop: CASSHPGLANFNEQFF. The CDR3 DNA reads TGCGCCAGCAGCCATCCGGGACTAGCGAACTTCAATGAGCAGTTCTTC.

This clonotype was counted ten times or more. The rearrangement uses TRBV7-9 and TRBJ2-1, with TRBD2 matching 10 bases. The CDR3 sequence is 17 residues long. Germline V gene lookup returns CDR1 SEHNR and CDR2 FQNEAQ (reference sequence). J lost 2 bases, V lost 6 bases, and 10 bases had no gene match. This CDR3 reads CASRSKREGPTYNEQFF. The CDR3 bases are TGTGCCAGCAGATCAAAGCGGGAGGGCCCCACCTACAATGAGCAGTTCTTC.

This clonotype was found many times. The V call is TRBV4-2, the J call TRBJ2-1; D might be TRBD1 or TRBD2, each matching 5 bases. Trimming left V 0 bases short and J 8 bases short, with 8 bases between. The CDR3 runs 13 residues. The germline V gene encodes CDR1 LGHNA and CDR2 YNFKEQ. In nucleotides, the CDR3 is TGTGCCAGCAGCCAAGAGGGGACGGATGAGCAGTTCTTC. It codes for CASSQEGTDEQFF.

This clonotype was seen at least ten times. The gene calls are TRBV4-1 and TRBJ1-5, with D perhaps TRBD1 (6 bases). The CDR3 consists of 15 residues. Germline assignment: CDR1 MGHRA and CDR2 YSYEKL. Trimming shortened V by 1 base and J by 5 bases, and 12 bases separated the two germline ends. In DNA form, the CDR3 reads TGCGCCAGCAGCCAAGGGGGGCTTGCCCATCAGCCCCAGCATTTT. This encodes CASSQGGLAHQPQHF.

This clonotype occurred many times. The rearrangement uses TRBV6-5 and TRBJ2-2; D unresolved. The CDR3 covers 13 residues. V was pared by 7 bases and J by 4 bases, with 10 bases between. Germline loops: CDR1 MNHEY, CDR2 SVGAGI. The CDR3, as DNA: TGTGCCAGCACTGCGGACGGCACCGGGGAGCTGTTTTTT. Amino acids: CASTADGTGELFF.

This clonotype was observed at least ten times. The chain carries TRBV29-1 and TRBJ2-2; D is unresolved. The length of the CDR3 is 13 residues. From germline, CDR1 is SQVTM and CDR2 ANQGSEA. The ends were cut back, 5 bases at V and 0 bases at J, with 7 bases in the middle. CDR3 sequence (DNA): TGCAGCGTTAGCCCATCGAACACCGGGGAGCTGTTTTTT. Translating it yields CSVSPSNTGELFF.

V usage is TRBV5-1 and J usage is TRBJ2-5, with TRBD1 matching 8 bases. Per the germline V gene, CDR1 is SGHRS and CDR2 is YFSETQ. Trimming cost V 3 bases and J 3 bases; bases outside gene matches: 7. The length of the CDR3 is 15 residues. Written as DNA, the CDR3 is TGCGCCAGCAGCTGGATATTGACAGGGGAAGAGACCCAGTACTTC. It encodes CASSWILTGEETQYF.

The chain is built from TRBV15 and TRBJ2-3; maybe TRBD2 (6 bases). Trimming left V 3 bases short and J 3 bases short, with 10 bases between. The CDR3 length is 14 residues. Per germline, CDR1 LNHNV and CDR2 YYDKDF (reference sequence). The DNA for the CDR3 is TGTGCCACCAGCAGTGGAGGGAGAACAGATACGCAGTATTTT. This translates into CATSSGGRTDTQYF.

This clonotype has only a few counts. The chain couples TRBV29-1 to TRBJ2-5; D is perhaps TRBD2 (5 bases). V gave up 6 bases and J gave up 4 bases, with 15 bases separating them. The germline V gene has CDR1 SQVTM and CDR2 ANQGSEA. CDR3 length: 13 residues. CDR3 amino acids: CSVKDFERETQYF. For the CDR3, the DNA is TGCAGCGTCAAGGACTTTGAACGAGAGACCCAGTACTTC.

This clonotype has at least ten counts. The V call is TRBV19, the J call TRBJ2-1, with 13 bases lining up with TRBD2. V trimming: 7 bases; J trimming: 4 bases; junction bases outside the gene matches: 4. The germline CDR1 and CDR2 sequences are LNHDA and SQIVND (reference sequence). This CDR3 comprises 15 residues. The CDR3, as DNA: TGTGCCAGTACCCAACTAGCGGGGGGGTACAATGAGCAGTTCTTC. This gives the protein CASTQLAGGYNEQFF.

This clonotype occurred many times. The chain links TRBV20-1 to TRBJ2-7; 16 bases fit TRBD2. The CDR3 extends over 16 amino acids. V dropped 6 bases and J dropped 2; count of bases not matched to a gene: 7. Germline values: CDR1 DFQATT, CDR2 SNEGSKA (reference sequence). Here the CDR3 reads CSATGLAGGLAYEQYF. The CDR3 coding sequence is TGCAGTGCAACGGGACTAGCGGGAGGGCTGGCCTACGAGCAGTACTTC.

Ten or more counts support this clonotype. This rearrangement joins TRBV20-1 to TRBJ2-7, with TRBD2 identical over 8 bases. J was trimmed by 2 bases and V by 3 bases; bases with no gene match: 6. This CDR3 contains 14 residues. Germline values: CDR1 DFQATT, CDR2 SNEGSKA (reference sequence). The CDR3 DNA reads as TGCAGTGCTAGCCCCGGACTAGCTGCCTACGAGCAGTACTTC. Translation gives CSASPGLAAYEQYF.

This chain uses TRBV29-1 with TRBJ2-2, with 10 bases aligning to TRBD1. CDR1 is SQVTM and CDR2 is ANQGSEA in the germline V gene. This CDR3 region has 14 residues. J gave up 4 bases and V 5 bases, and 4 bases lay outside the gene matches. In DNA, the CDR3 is TGCAGCGTTCAGACAGGGGGCTTCACCGGGGAGCTGTTTTTT. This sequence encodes CSVQTGGFTGELFF.

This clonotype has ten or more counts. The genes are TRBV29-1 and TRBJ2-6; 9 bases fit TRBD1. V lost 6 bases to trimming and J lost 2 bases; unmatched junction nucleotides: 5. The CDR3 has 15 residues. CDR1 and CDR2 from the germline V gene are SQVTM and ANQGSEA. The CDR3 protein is CSVGDREAGANVLTF. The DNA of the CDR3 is TGCAGCGTCGGGGACAGGGAGGCTGGGGCCAACGTCCTGACTTTC.

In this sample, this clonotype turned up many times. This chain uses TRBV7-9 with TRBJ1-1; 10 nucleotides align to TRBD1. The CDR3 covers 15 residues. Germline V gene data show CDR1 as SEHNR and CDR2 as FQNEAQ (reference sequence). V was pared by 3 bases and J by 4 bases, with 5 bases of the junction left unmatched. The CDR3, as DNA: TGTGCCAGCAGCTTTCCGGGACAGGGGCTCACTGAAGCTTTCTTT. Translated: CASSFPGQGLTEAFF. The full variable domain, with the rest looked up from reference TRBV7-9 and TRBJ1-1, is DTGVSQNPRHKITKRGQNVTFRCDPISEHNRLYWYRQTLGQGPEFLTYFQNEAQLEKSRLLSDRFSAERPKGSFSTLEIQRTEQGDSAMYLCASSFPGQGLTEAFFGQGTRLTVV.

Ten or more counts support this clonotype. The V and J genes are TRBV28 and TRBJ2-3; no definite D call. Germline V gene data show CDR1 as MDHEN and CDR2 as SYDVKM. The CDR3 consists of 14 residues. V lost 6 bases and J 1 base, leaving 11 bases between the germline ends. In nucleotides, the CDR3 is TGTGCCAGCAGACACCCAGACCGCACAGATACGCAGTATTTT. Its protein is CASRHPDRTDTQYF.

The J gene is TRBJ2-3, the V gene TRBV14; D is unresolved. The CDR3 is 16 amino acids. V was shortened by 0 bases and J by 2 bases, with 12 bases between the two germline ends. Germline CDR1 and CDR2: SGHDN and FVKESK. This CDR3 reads CASSQDHGPITDTQYF. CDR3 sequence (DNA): TGTGCCAGCAGCCAAGATCACGGCCCCATCACAGATACGCAGTATTTT.

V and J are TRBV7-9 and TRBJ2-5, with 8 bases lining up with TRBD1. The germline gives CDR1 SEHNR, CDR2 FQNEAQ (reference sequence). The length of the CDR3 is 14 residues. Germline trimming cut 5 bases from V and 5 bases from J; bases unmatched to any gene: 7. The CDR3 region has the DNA TGTGCCAGCAGCCAGGGGGCGAGCTGGGAGACCCAGTACTTC. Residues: CASSQGASWETQYF.

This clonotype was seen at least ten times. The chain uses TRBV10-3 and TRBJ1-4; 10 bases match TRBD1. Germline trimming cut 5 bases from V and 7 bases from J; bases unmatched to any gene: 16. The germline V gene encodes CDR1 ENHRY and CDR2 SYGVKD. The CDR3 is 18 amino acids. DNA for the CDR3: TGTGCCATCAGTCCGATCTCGATTTCCGACAGGGGGCTTGAAAAACTGTTTTTT. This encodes CAISPISISDRGLEKLFF.

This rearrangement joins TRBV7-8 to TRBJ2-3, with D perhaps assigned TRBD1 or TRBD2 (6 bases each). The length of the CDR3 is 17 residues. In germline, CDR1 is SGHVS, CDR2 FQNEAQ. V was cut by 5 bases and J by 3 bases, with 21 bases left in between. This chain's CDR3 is CASSPEGGLIRTDTQYF. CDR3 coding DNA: TGTGCCAGCAGCCCCGAGGGGGGCCTTATTAGAACAGATACGCAGTATTTT.

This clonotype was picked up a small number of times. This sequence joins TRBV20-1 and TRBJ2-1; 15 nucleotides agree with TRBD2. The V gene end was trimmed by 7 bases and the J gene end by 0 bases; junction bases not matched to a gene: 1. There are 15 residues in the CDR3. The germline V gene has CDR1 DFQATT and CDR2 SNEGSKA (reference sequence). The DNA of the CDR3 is TGCAGTGGGACTAGCGGGGGGGCCTCCTACAATGAGCAGTTCTTC. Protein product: CSGTSGGASYNEQFF.

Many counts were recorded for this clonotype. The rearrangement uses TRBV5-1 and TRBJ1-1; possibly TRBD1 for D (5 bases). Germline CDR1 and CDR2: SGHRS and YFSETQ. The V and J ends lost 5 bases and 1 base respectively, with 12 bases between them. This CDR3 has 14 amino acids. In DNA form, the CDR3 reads TGCGCCAGCAGTCCTGGGACGGGGAACACTGAAGCTTTCTTT. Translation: CASSPGTGNTEAFF.

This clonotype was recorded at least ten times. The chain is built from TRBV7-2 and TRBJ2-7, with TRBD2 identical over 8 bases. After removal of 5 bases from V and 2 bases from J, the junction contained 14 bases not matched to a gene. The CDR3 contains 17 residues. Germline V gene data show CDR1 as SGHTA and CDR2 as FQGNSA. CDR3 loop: CASSPRAGREEAYEQYF. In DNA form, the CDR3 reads TGTGCCAGCAGCCCCCGTGCCGGGCGGGAGGAAGCCTACGAGCAGTACTTC. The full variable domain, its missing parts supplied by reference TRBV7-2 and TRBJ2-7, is GAGVSQSPSNKVTEKGKDVELRCDPISGHTALYWYRQSLGQGLEFLIYFQGNSAPDKSGLPSDRFSAERTGGSVSTLTIQRTQQEDSAVYLCASSPRAGREEAYEQYFGPGTRLTVT.

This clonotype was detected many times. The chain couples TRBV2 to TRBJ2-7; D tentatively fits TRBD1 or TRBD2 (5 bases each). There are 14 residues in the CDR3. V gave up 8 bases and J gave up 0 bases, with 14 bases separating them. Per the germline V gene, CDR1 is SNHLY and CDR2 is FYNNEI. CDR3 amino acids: CASGDASSSYEQYF. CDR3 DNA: TGTGCCAGCGGGGACGCATCGAGCTCCTACGAGCAGTACTTC.

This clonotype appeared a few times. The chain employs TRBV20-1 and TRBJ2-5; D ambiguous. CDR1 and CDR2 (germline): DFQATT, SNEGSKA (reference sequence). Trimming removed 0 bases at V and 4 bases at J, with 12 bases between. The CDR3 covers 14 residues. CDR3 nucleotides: TGCAGTGCTAGAGATAATAGTTCCCCAGAGACCCAGTACTTC. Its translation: CSARDNSSPETQYF.

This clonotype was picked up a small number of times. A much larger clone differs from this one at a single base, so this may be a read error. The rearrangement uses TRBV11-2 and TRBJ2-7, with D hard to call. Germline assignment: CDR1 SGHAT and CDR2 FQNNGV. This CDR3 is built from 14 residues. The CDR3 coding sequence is TGTGTCAGCAGCTTAGTGGTTGACGGTCACGAGCAGTACTTC. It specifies CVSSLVVDGHEQYF.

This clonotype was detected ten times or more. CDR3 loop: CATSDGGGLTDTQYF. The CDR3 bases are TGTGCCACCAGTGATGGGGGTGGCCTCACAGATACGCAGTATTTT. The V call is TRBV24-1, the J call TRBJ2-3; D is possibly TRBD1 or TRBD2 (5 bases each). The CDR3 has 15 residues. V lost 3 bases and J 2 bases, leaving 11 bases between the germline ends. From germline, CDR1 is KGHDR and CDR2 SFDVKD.